These T cell receptor beta chains were read from a single sample in a study of blood T cell repertoires in COVID-19. The assay was immunoSEQ multiplex PCR, and TCRdb's table has in-frame clones only and misses some. The data hold roughly 35,000 clones, with over 70% observed a single time. Sequencing used peripheral blood. The receptors were sampled from a man aged 60 to 69 with active COVID-19. Both conserved end residues are part of each CDR3. Each record gives: D gene, clone size, J gene, V gene, CDR3 DNA, CDR3 protein. A D gene is named only where the DNA matches it firmly. Some rows have no size entry. The others give once, few or many, or a class for an expanded clone.

D gene: -; clone size: -; J gene: TRBJ2-7; V gene: TRBV3-1/TRBV3-2; CDR3 DNA: TGTGCCAGCAGCCCAAACACCCCTTTCTACGAGCAGTACTTC; CDR3 protein: CASSPNTPFYEQYF
D gene: -; clone size: -; J gene: TRBJ2-7; V gene: TRBV28; CDR3 DNA: TGTGCCAGCACCCGAGGGACTTCGGATCCCTACGAGCAGTACTTC; CDR3 protein: CASTRGTSDPYEQYF
D gene: TRBD2; clone size: -; J gene: TRBJ2-3; V gene: TRBV19; CDR3 DNA: TGTGCCGCCTCGGAAGCTAGCGGGAGGCTGGATGGCACAGATACGCAGTATTTT; CDR3 protein: CAASEASGRLDGTDTQYF
D gene: TRBD2; clone size: -; J gene: TRBJ2-2; V gene: TRBV11-2; CDR3 DNA: TGTGCCAGCAGCTTTTTCCCAGGACTAGCGGGAGTCACCGGGGAGCTGTTTTTT; CDR3 protein: CASSFFPGLAGVTGELFF
D gene: TRBD1; clone size: -; J gene: TRBJ2-7; V gene: TRBV5-1; CDR3 DNA: TGCGCCAGCAGCTGGGACAGGGGCGAGCAGTACTTC; CDR3 protein: CASSWDRGEQYF
D gene: -; clone size: -; J gene: TRBJ2-7; V gene: TRBV6-5; CDR3 DNA: TGTGCCAGCAGTCAACCGGGAGCCTCCTACGAGCAGTACTTC; CDR3 protein: CASSQPGASYEQYF
D gene: TRBD2; clone size: -; J gene: TRBJ2-3; V gene: TRBV7-6; CDR3 DNA: TGTGCCAGCAGCTTATGGGCTAGCGGGAGTGATACGCAGTATTTT; CDR3 protein: CASSLWASGSDTQYF
D gene: TRBD2; clone size: -; J gene: TRBJ2-7; V gene: TRBV10-1; CDR3 DNA: TGCGCCAGCAGTGAGTCGGCAGGGAGGGGCTACGAGCAGTACTTC; CDR3 protein: CASSESAGRGYEQYF
D gene: TRBD1; clone size: -; J gene: TRBJ2-1; V gene: TRBV5-1; CDR3 DNA: TGCGCCAGCAGCCCAGAGGGACAGGGGATCTACAATGAGCAGTTCTTC; CDR3 protein: CASSPEGQGIYNEQFF
D gene: TRBD1; clone size: -; J gene: TRBJ2-7; V gene: TRBV9; CDR3 DNA: TGTGCCAGCAGCGTAGGCGACAGGGGGGCGACCTACGAGCAGTACTTC; CDR3 protein: CASSVGDRGATYEQYF
D gene: -; clone size: -; J gene: TRBJ1-3; V gene: TRBV5-1; CDR3 DNA: TGCGCCAGCAGCCCCCCCGGGGTTGGAAACACCATATATTTT; CDR3 protein: CASSPPGVGNTIYF
D gene: TRBD2; clone size: -; J gene: TRBJ2-7; V gene: TRBV30; CDR3 DNA: TGTGCCTGGAGTGTACGGGGGGGCCGAACCTACGAGCAGTACTTC; CDR3 protein: CAWSVRGGRTYEQYF
D gene: TRBD2; clone size: few; J gene: TRBJ2-3; V gene: TRBV5-6; CDR3 DNA: TGTGCCAGCAGCTTGGCCCCTAGCGGTACAGATACGCAGTATTTT; CDR3 protein: CASSLAPSGTDTQYF
D gene: TRBD2; clone size: -; J gene: TRBJ2-7; V gene: TRBV20-1; CDR3 DNA: TGCAGCGGGACTAGCGACAACGAGCAGTACTTC; CDR3 protein: CSGTSDNEQYF
D gene: -; clone size: -; J gene: TRBJ1-1; V gene: TRBV7-8; CDR3 DNA: TGTGCCAGCAGCTTAGGGGGGGGAAGGGCGCTGGGAGCTTTCTTT; CDR3 protein: CASSLGGGRALGAFF